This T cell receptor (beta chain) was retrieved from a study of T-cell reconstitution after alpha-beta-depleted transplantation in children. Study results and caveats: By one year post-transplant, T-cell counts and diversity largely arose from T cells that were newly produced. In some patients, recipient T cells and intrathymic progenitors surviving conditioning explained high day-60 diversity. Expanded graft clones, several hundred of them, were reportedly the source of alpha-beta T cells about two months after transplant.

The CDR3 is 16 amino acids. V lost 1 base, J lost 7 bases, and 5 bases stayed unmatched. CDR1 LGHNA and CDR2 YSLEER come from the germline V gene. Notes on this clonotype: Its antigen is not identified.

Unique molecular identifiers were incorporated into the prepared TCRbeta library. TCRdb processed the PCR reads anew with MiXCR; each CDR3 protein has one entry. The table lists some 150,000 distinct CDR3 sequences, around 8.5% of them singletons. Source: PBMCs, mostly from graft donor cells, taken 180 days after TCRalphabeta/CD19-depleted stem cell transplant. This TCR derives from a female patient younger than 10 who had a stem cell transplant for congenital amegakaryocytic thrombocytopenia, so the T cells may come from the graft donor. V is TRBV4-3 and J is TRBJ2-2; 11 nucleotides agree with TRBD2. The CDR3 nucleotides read TGCGCCAGCAGCCAAGTACTAGCGGGAGCTAACGGGGAGCTGTTTTTT. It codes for CASSQVLAGANGELFF.